The T cell receptor beta chain under discussion was sequenced for a study of blood T cell repertoires in COVID-19. In the source study's methods: The assay estimated nucleated cells by amplifying reference gene primers. Data came from immunoSEQ multiplex PCR; TCRdb stores just in-frame clones and leaves some out. V and J calls and clone size are those listed in that table; D and trimming were worked out from the DNA. The data hold some 240,000 clones, with roughly 84% observed a single time. V lost 1 base, J lost 0 bases, and 8 bases stayed unmatched. The CDR3 runs 17 residues. Looked up from germline, CDR1 is SGHAT and CDR2 is FQNNGV.

Sample: peripheral blood. This chain connects TRBV11-2 to TRBJ1-2; TRBD1 aligns across 7 bases. The TCR was taken from a man aged 50 to 60 with active or convalescent COVID-19. CDR3: CASSLAPGTAANYGYTF. For the CDR3, the DNA is TGTGCCAGCAGCTTAGCCCCCGGGACAGCTGCTAACTATGGCTACACCTTC.